This TCR beta chain was captured in a study of CXCR3-negative and CXCR3-positive naive CD8 T cells. Study observations and caveats: Greater hydrophobicity was found in TRB CDR3s of CXCR3-positive naive cells than of CXCR3-negative naive cells. Diversity proved comparably high across both naive subsets and much lower in memory CD8+ cells.

The authors made the TRB cDNA libraries by 5' RACE using UMI labels. With the 5' RACE reads reprocessed, TCRdb shows one record per CDR3 protein and no DNA. In total, the table holds about 140,000 distinct CDR3 sequences. To note about this clonotype: Antigen unknown.

This CDR3 region has 16 residues. Germline CDR1 SNHLY, CDR2 FYNNEI. The specimen sequenced was naive CXCR3+ CD8+ T cells from blood. Subset: CD45RO-CCR7+CD27+CD95- naive CD8+ T cells expressing CXCR3 (TNR3+). The clonotype comes from a human donor in good health. Some clones in this sample may be carry-over from other donors' samples. This chain links TRBV2 with TRBJ2-1; checking the TCRdb D call of TRBD1 is not possible without DNA. The CDR3 loop is CASRPPGGSSYNEQFF.